Following are 23 T cell receptor beta chains from one sample sequenced in a study of identical twins. Each CDR3 protein is one row after TCRdb ran MiXCR on the 5' RACE reads. The data contain 550,000 to 700,000 distinct CDR3 sequences, around 20% of them seen just once; the ten biggest clones take up about 4.5%. These same records also appear under a second study, on T cells expressing NK-cell markers.

Sequencing input: PBMCs. These receptors were collected from a woman aged 18-29 years in good health.

In its sample, this clonotype was seen a few times. The chain couples TRBV6-1 to TRBJ1-2; the D is unclear. The germline CDR1 and CDR2 sequences are MNHNS and SASEGT. Trimming cost V 6 bases and J 1 base, with 15 bases left between them. The CDR3 totals 15 residues. CDR3 in amino acids: CASRPFANNNYGYTF. CDR3 in DNA: TGTGCCAGCAGGCCTTTCGCAAACAATAACTATGGCTACACCTTC.

This clonotype has more than one count but fewer than ten. The V call is TRBV20-1, the J call TRBJ2-1; 8 bases fit TRBD2. CDR1 and CDR2 (germline): DFQATT, SNEGSKA (reference sequence). The CDR3 totals 15 residues. The ends lost 1 base at V and 6 bases at J; junction bases unmatched: 8. CDR3: CSARVPGLGVNEQFF. CDR3 nucleotides: TGCAGTGCTAGAGTGCCGGGACTAGGCGTCAATGAGCAGTTCTTC.

This clonotype was recorded a few times. The rearrangement joins TRBV6-5 to TRBJ1-2; D uncertain. This CDR3 is 14 amino acids long. V was shortened by 2 bases and J by 4 bases, with 11 bases between the two germline ends. CDR1 is MNHEY, CDR2 SVGAGI, per germline. The CDR3 sequence: CASSYVSSFYGYTF. CDR3 sequence (DNA): TGTGCCAGCAGTTACGTCAGCTCCTTCTATGGCTACACCTTC.

This clonotype was observed a handful of times. The chain has TRBV11-2 and TRBJ2-1, with 10 positions matching TRBD2. CDR1 SGHAT and CDR2 FQNNGV come from the germline V gene. The trim removed 2 bases at V and 6 bases at J, leaving 4 bases unmatched. The CDR3 has 15 residues. As DNA, the CDR3 is TGTGCCAGCAGCTTAAGTTCTAGCGGGAGCAATGAGCAGTTCTTC. Translated: CASSLSSSGSNEQFF.

This clonotype was detected many times. The genes are TRBV5-1 and TRBJ2-7, with a tentative D call TRBD1 (6 bases). V shed 2 bases and J shed 3 bases, with 12 bases lying between them. Germline V CDR1 and CDR2: SGHRS, YFSETQ. This CDR3 has 14 residues. The CDR3 sequence: CASSFLDSNYEQYF. CDR3 bases: TGCGCCAGCAGCTTTCTGGACAGTAACTACGAGCAGTACTTC.

V and J are TRBV5-1 and TRBJ2-5, with 8 bases fitting TRBD2. The junction had 7 bases not matched to a gene; V was cut back by 2 bases and J by 4 bases. This CDR3 contains 15 residues. CDR1 is SGHRS, CDR2 YFSETQ, per germline. The CDR3, as DNA: TGCGCCAGCAGCTTCGGTTTTACTAGCGGAGAGACCCAGTACTTC. It yields the protein CASSFGFTSGETQYF.

The gene calls are TRBV20-1 and TRBJ1-5, with 7 bases that match TRBD1. The length of the CDR3 is 15 residues. Germline assignment: CDR1 DFQATT and CDR2 SNEGSKA (reference sequence). J was trimmed by 7 bases and V by 6 bases; bases with no gene match: 15. This CDR3 reads CSATVGQLSDQPQHF. CDR3 DNA: TGCAGTGCCACTGTGGGACAGCTGAGCGACCAGCCCCAGCATTTT.

About this clonotype: Compared with germline, one end of the junction differs, possibly owing to a read error. The chain links TRBV29-1 to TRBJ1-1, with D maybe TRBD1 (6 bases). CDR1 and CDR2 (germline): SQVTM, ANQGSEA. The CDR3 has 13 residues. CDR3 sequence reads: CSVSRDKNTESFF. The CDR3 nucleotides are TGCAGCGTTTCCCGGGACAAGAACACTGAATCTTTCTTT.

This clonotype has ten or more counts. The chain couples TRBV6-5 to TRBJ2-2; D is undetermined. CDR3 length equals 13 residues. Germline V gene lookup returns CDR1 MNHEY and CDR2 SVGAGI. V shed 0 bases and J shed 5 bases, with 4 bases lying between them. The chain's CDR3 is CASSYSGTGELFF. CDR3 bases: TGTGCCAGCAGTTACTCGGGGACCGGGGAGCTGTTTTTT.

A few counts support this clonotype. The gene calls are TRBV7-2 and TRBJ1-2; D is ambiguous. This CDR3 region has 14 residues. Trimming shortened V by 5 bases and J by 4 bases, and 14 bases separated the two germline ends. CDR1 is SGHTA, CDR2 FQGNSA, per germline. CDR3 nucleotides: TGTGCCAGCAGCCCCCCCTTCGTGATCTATGGCTACACCTTC. Amino acid sequence: CASSPPFVIYGYTF.

This clonotype was observed many times. The J gene is TRBJ2-2, the V gene TRBV5-1; D unresolved. Trimming left V 9 bases short and J 6 bases short, with 21 bases between. This CDR3 has 15 amino acids. CDR1 and CDR2 (germline): SGHRS, YFSETQ. The CDR3 reads CATNPGEPRAGELFF. The CDR3 DNA reads as TGCGCCACCAACCCCGGCGAGCCGAGAGCCGGGGAGCTGTTTTTT.

The rearrangement uses TRBV7-8 and TRBJ2-5; D not resolved. The CDR3 extends over 15 amino acids. V was cut by 3 bases and J by 5 bases, with 16 bases left in between. CDR1 is SGHVS and CDR2 is FQNEAQ in the germline V gene. CDR3 sequence (DNA): TGTGCCAGCAGCTTCCTACAGACAATTCCCGAGACCCAGTACTTC. Translated, it gives CASSFLQTIPETQYF. Based on the CDR3 plus reference TRBV7-8 and TRBJ2-5, the full variable domain is GAGVSQSPRYKVAKRGQDVALRCDPISGHVSLFWYQQALGQGPEFLTYFQNEAQLDKSGLPSDRFFAERPEGSVSTLKIQRTQQEDSAVYLCASSFLQTIPETQYFGPGTRLLVL.

The CDR3 protein is CSASEGKGQFF. CDR3 DNA sequence: TGCAGTGCCAGTGAGGGGAAGGGACAGTTCTTC. The J gene is TRBJ2-1, the V gene TRBV20-1; tentatively, D is TRBD1 or TRBD2 (5 bases each). Deletions cut 6 bases from V and 13 bases from J, with 16 bases between. Germline-derived CDR1 and CDR2 are DFQATT and SNEGSKA (reference sequence). The CDR3 runs to 11 residues.

Concerning this clonotype: Since a much larger clone is just one base distant, this may be a read error. The V and J genes are TRBV6-1 and TRBJ1-1, with D uncertain. Germline V gives CDR1 MNHNS, CDR2 SASEGT. CDR3 length: 12 amino acids. Trimming took off 5 bases at V and 1 base at J, with 5 bases between the two ends. CDR3 bases: TGTGCCAGCAGTCACGGGAACACTGAAGCTTTCTTT. Its protein product is CASSHGNTEAFF.

This clonotype was counted many times. The V and J genes are TRBV6-2 or TRBV6-3 and TRBJ2-3; 9 nucleotides align to TRBD1. The CDR3 extends over 11 amino acids. V dropped 11 bases and J dropped 5; count of bases not matched to a gene: 2. Germline V gene sequence: CDR1 MNHEY, CDR2 SVGEGT. The DNA for the CDR3 is TGTGCCGTGGACAGGGGAGATACGCAGTATTTT. As protein: CAVDRGDTQYF.

The genes are TRBV5-6 and TRBJ2-5, with D possibly being TRBD2 (5 bases). Germline V gene data show CDR1 as SGHDT and CDR2 as YYEEEE. The CDR3 consists of 14 residues. Trimming left V 4 bases short and J 2 bases short, with 12 bases between. This CDR3 is CASSLKTMQETQYF. The CDR3 bases are TGTGCCAGCAGCCTCAAGACTATGCAAGAGACCCAGTACTTC.

The gene calls are TRBV28 and TRBJ2-7; D uncertain. Germline assignment: CDR1 MDHEN and CDR2 SYDVKM. The CDR3 totals 10 residues. V was pared by 4 bases and J by 6 bases, with 4 bases between. The CDR3 bases are TGTGCCAGCAGTTCCCGCGAGCAGTACTTC. As protein: CASSSREQYF.

V and J are TRBV12-3 or TRBV12-4 and TRBJ2-7; perhaps TRBD2 as D (6 bases). Trimming removed 5 bases at V and 6 bases at J, with 20 bases between. There are 15 residues in the CDR3. The CDR3 region is CASSHTPGRAGEQYF. In DNA form, the CDR3 reads TGTGCCAGCAGTCACACCCCTGGGCGAGCGGGCGAGCAGTACTTC.

V usage is TRBV5-1 and J usage is TRBJ2-5, with D possibly TRBD2 on 5 matching bases. Between the trimmed V and J ends, which lost 4 bases and 5 bases, there was a span of 18 bases. CDR3 length equals 15 residues. Per germline, CDR1 SGHRS and CDR2 YFSETQ. The CDR3 nucleotides are TGCGCCAGCAGCCCATCGCTAGCCGCATCGGAGACCCAGTACTTC. Translated, it gives CASSPSLAASETQYF.

A few counts support this clonotype. This chain joins TRBV5-1 and TRBJ1-1; D ambiguous. The CDR3 runs 13 residues. Germline lookup yields CDR1 SGHRS and CDR2 YFSETQ. V shed 5 bases and J shed 3 bases, with 11 bases lying between them. CDR3 residues: CASRVGSHTEAFF. DNA for the CDR3: TGCGCCAGCAGGGTGGGCTCTCACACTGAAGCTTTCTTT.

The chain has TRBV6-1 and TRBJ2-2; tentative D call: TRBD2 (6 bases). CDR1 is MNHNS, CDR2 SASEGT, per germline. The length of the CDR3 is 16 residues. V lost 7 bases, J lost 3 bases, and 18 bases lay in between. CDR3 loop: CASTPFGRGDTGELFF. The CDR3 DNA follows: TGTGCCAGCACCCCGTTTGGGCGGGGAGACACCGGGGAGCTGTTTTTT.

This clonotype was detected only a few times. The chain recombines TRBV9 with TRBJ2-1, with D perhaps being TRBD1 or TRBD2 (5 bases each). Per the germline V gene, CDR1 is SGDLS and CDR2 is YYNGEE. The V end was cut by 1 base, the J end by 1 base, with 18 bases between. CDR3 length equals 18 residues. In DNA form, the CDR3 reads TGTGCCAGCAGCGTAATCCCCTCGGCTGGGGGATCCTACAATGAGCAGTTCTTC. This sequence encodes CASSVIPSAGGSYNEQFF.

This sequence joins TRBV10-1 and TRBJ2-1; D perhaps matches TRBD2 (7 bases). CDR1 is WNHNN, CDR2 SYGVQD, per germline (reference sequence). This CDR3 contains 16 residues. V dropped 2 bases and J dropped 3 bases, with 14 bases sitting between them. CDR3 nucleotide sequence: TGCGCCAGCAGTGAGGTCGGGGGGCCGGGCTACAATGAGCAGTTCTTC. It specifies CASSEVGGPGYNEQFF.